This is a list of T cell receptor beta chains from one sample in a study of blood T cell repertoires in COVID-19. Sequencing used immunoSEQ multiplex PCR; TCRdb keeps in-frame clones, though not all of them. The table lists roughly 67,000 clones, approximately 87% of them singletons. The specimen was peripheral blood. These receptors all come from a woman aged 55-70 years with acute or convalescent COVID-19. The CDR3 runs from the conserved cysteine through the conserved F or W.

V gene: TRBV5-4
CDR3 protein: CASSQGLAETQYF

V gene: TRBV28
CDR3 protein: CASSKMDRDTSPLHF

V gene: TRBV6-5
CDR3 protein: CASSYSPGMETQYF

V gene: TRBV11-2
CDR3 protein: CASRERGWADTQYF

V gene: TRBV6-1
CDR3 protein: CASSVLPGQAKNIQYF

V gene: TRBV12-5
CDR3 protein: CASGLVLVPTGVNTEAFF

V gene: TRBV5-4
CDR3 protein: CASSPTIGGAVYYGYTF

V gene: TRBV28
CDR3 protein: CASISASLQETQYF

V gene: TRBV10-1
CDR3 protein: CASSGKDRGGNSPLHF

V gene: TRBV19
CDR3 protein: CASSMRYGYTF

V gene: TRBV7-6
CDR3 protein: CASSLWAPGLAVQETQYF

V gene: TRBV7-9
CDR3 protein: CASSSMGTSYNEQFF

V gene: TRBV5-6
CDR3 protein: CASSYGTGRNEKLFF

V gene: TRBV1
CDR3 protein: CTSSPQGLGYF

V gene: TRBV6-1
CDR3 protein: CASSDLTGEETQYF

V gene: TRBV19
CDR3 protein: CASSTRPRTGNDYGYTF

V gene: TRBV3-1/TRBV3-2
CDR3 protein: CASRPGELTGGYTF

V gene: TRBV5-4
CDR3 protein: CASSLPDRYNSPLHF

V gene: TRBV6-5
CDR3 protein: CAAGGSEAFF

V gene: TRBV5-1
CDR3 protein: CASRFEASEQFF

V gene: TRBV28
CDR3 protein: CASSFLAGGRGTQYF

V gene: TRBV2
CDR3 protein: CASRQGNYGYTF

V gene: TRBV9
CDR3 protein: CASSVGGVRGPNSPLHF

V gene: TRBV5-5
CDR3 protein: CASSRPGQGNYGYTF

V gene: TRBV20-1
CDR3 protein: CSASGVTVNTEAFF

V gene: TRBV6-2/TRBV6-3
CDR3 protein: CASSYGARETQYF

V gene: TRBV24-1
CDR3 protein: CATSDLQEDEQFF

V gene: TRBV5-5
CDR3 protein: CASSLARGNNSPLHF

V gene: TRBV11-2
CDR3 protein: CASSFLARDTQYF

V gene: TRBV12-3/TRBV12-4
CDR3 protein: CASSPDRNYGYTF

V gene: TRBV4-2
CDR3 protein: CASSREGTGGYTGELFF